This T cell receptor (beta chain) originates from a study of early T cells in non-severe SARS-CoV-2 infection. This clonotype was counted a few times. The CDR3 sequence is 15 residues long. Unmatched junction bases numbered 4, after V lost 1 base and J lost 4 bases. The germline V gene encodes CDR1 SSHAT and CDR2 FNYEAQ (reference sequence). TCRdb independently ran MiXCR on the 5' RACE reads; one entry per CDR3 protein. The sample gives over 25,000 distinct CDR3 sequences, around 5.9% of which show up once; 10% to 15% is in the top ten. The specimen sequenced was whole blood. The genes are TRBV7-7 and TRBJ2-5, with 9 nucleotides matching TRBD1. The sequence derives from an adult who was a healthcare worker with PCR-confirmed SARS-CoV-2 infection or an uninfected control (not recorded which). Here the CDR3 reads CASSLVGTGIETQYF. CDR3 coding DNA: TGTGCCAGCAGCTTAGTTGGGACAGGGATAGAGACCCAGTACTTC. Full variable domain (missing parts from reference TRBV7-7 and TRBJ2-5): GAGVSQSPRYKVTKRGQDVTLRCDPISSHATLYWYQQALGQGPEFLTYFNYEAQPDKSGLPSDRFSAERPEGSISTLTIQRTEQRDSAMYRCASSLVGTGIETQYFGPGTRLLVL.